This passage covers 32 T cell receptor beta chains from one sample sequenced in a study of identifying expanded T cells in peripheral blood. Some clones are missing from TCRdb's copy, which holds only in-frame ones; the method was immunoSEQ multiplex PCR. The sample has about 52,000 clones, approximately 82% seen once. Source material: blood. The receptors stem from a person between 18 and 75 years old in good health.

CDR3 sequence reads: CASSIGSSYQPQHF. Written as DNA, the CDR3 is TGTGCCAGTAGTATCGGGTCCAGTTATCAGCCCCAGCATTTT. The chain links TRBV19 to TRBJ1-5; D uncertain. Germline V CDR1 and CDR2: LNHDA, SQIVND (reference sequence). The CDR3 is 14 residues long. V was trimmed by 3 bases and J by 5 bases, leaving 11 bases between them.

The CDR3 bases are TGTGCCAGCAGCTTAGGCAGGGGTACAGATACGCAGTATTTT. Protein: CASSLGRGTDTQYF. The V call is TRBV7-8, the J call TRBJ2-3; the D gene is possibly TRBD1 (6 bases). Germline values: CDR1 SGHVS, CDR2 FQNEAQ. The CDR3 is 14 residues long. Trimming pared 1 base from V and 3 bases from J, leaving 8 bases between. The variable domain in full, with the rest retrieved from reference TRBV7-8 and TRBJ2-3, is GAGVSQSPRYKVAKRGQDVALRCDPISGHVSLFWYQQALGQGPEFLTYFQNEAQLDKSGLPSDRFFAERPEGSVSTLKIQRTQQEDSAVYLCASSLGRGTDTQYFGPGTRLTVL.

The rearrangement joins TRBV5-5 to TRBJ2-1; 9 nucleotides match TRBD2. Losses at the gene ends were 0 bases for V and 6 bases for J; bases not matched to a gene: 4. CDR1 is SGHKS, CDR2 YYEKEE, per germline (reference sequence). CDR3 size: 15 residues. The CDR3: CASSLGLAGINEQFF. CDR3 nucleotide sequence: TGTGCCAGCAGCTTGGGGCTAGCGGGAATCAATGAGCAGTTCTTC.

This chain connects TRBV6-1 to TRBJ1-5, with D unclear. The CDR3 has 13 amino acids. Trimming shortened V by 2 bases and J by 5 bases, and 7 bases separated the two germline ends. The germline gives CDR1 MNHNS, CDR2 SASEGT. The CDR3 loop is CASSEQLDQPQHF. The CDR3 nucleotides read TGTGCCAGCAGTGAACAGTTAGATCAGCCCCAGCATTTT.

The V gene is TRBV18, the J gene TRBJ2-5; 9 bases agree with TRBD1. Trimming cost V 4 bases and J 4 bases; bases outside gene matches: 4. The germline V gene has CDR1 KGHSH and CDR2 LQKENI. CDR3 length: 14 residues. The DNA for the CDR3 is TGTGCCAGCTCACTGGGACAGGGAGGAGAGACCCAGTACTTC. Amino acid sequence: CASSLGQGGETQYF.

This clone has just a few counts. The gene calls are TRBV4-1 and TRBJ2-5; the D gene could be TRBD1 or TRBD2 (5 bases each). The germline V and J ends were trimmed by 1 base and 4 bases, with 10 bases remaining between them. The CDR3 consists of 14 residues. In germline, CDR1 is MGHRA, CDR2 YSYEKL. The DNA of the CDR3 is TGCGCCAGCAGCCAAGTGAGGGGTGGAGAGACCCAGTACTTC. This translates into CASSQVRGGETQYF.

This chain joins TRBV19 and TRBJ2-3; possible D gene TRBD1, 6 bases. This CDR3 region has 15 residues. The V end was cut by 5 bases, the J end by 2 bases, with 14 bases between. CDR1 and CDR2 (germline): LNHDA, SQIVND (reference sequence). Here the CDR3 reads CASSDGQRITDTQYF. DNA for the CDR3: TGTGCCAGTAGTGACGGACAGAGGATCACAGATACGCAGTATTTT.

The chain uses TRBV9 and TRBJ2-1; 14 bases match TRBD2. Per germline, CDR1 SGDLS and CDR2 YYNGEE. The CDR3 contains 16 residues. The ends lost 4 bases at V and 9 bases at J; junction bases unmatched: 9. This CDR3 is CASSRGLAGEEGEQFF. CDR3 DNA: TGTGCCAGCAGCCGGGGACTAGCGGGAGAGGAGGGTGAGCAGTTCTTC.

The sample holds a few counts of this clone. The chain employs TRBV6-5 and TRBJ2-5; 7 positions match TRBD1. Germline CDR1 reads MNHEY; CDR2 reads SVGAGI. This CDR3 contains 15 residues. V shed 6 bases, J shed 4 bases, and the junction held 11 bases outside the gene matches. CDR3 nucleotides: TGTGCCAGCAGCTTACTGACAGGGTCCAGAGAGACCCAGTACTTC. Translation: CASSLLTGSRETQYF.

CDR3 protein: CASSWAAGVGNEQFF. The CDR3 DNA reads TGCGCCAGCAGCTGGGCAGCGGGAGTAGGGAATGAGCAGTTCTTC. The V call is TRBV5-1, the J call TRBJ2-1; TRBD2 matches at 8 bases. V shed 3 bases and J 7 bases; nucleotides not matched to a gene: 9. Germline values: CDR1 SGHRS, CDR2 YFSETQ. There are 15 residues in the CDR3. The complete variable domain, with remaining parts taken from reference TRBV5-1 and TRBJ2-1, reads KAGVTQTPRYLIKTRGQQVTLSCSPISGHRSVSWYQQTPGQGLQFLFEYFSETQRNKGNFPGRFSGRQFSNSRSEMNVSTLELGDSALYLCASSWAAGVGNEQFFGPGTRLTVL.

The count of this clone is one. The chain employs TRBV6-5 and TRBJ1-1, with D tentatively TRBD1 (6 bases). Germline V gene sequence: CDR1 MNHEY, CDR2 SVGAGI. V was clipped by 6 bases and J by 2 bases, with 10 bases between them. This CDR3 has 13 residues. This CDR3 reads CASSLTGNTEAFF. The CDR3 DNA reads TGTGCCAGCAGCCTGACAGGAAACACTGAAGCTTTCTTT.

The CDR3 DNA is TGTGCCAGCAGCGCGGTTCATGAGTTCGGGCAGTTCTTC. It translates to CASSAVHEFGQFF. The chain joins TRBV7-9 to TRBJ2-1; D not resolved. Trimming took off 5 bases at V and 12 bases at J, with 17 bases between the two ends. Germline V gene lookup returns CDR1 SEHNR and CDR2 FQNEAQ (reference sequence). This CDR3 is built from 13 residues.

The chain employs TRBV9 and TRBJ2-2; D gene uncertain. Trimming took off 7 bases at V and 6 bases at J, with 19 bases between the two ends. Per the germline V gene, CDR1 is SGDLS and CDR2 is YYNGEE. This CDR3 is built from 15 residues. For the CDR3, the DNA is TGTGCCAGCGCCCGTTCTAAGTTGTTGGCCGGGGAGCTGTTTTTT. Its translation is CASARSKLLAGELFF.

The V gene is TRBV29-1, the J gene TRBJ2-1; possible D gene TRBD2, 6 bases. Germline V gene lookup returns CDR1 SQVTM and CDR2 ANQGSEA. Trimming removed 7 bases at V and 0 bases at J, with 10 bases between. The CDR3 has 13 amino acids. The CDR3 is CSALGGSYNEQFF. For the CDR3, the DNA is TGCAGCGCCCTCGGGGGCTCCTACAATGAGCAGTTCTTC.

The CDR3 protein is CASSLEGPVRTEAFF. The CDR3 DNA sequence: TGCGCCAGCAGCTTGGAAGGGCCAGTGAGGACTGAAGCTTTCTTT. The chain has TRBV5-1 and TRBJ1-1; D not resolved. The length of the CDR3 is 15 residues. Germline-derived CDR1 and CDR2 are SGHRS and YFSETQ. Trimming removed 0 bases at V and 5 bases at J, with 14 bases between. Full variable domain (missing parts from reference TRBV5-1 and TRBJ1-1): KAGVTQTPRYLIKTRGQQVTLSCSPISGHRSVSWYQQTPGQGLQFLFEYFSETQRNKGNFPGRFSGRQFSNSRSEMNVSTLELGDSALYLCASSLEGPVRTEAFFGQGTRLTVV.

The genes are TRBV30 and TRBJ1-2; D ambiguous. The CDR3 runs to 14 residues. Per the germline V gene, CDR1 is GTSNPN and CDR2 is SVGIG (reference sequence). Trimming cost V 4 bases and J 7 bases, with 19 bases left between them. CDR3 sequence reads: CAWIKAQGLGGYTF. The CDR3 nucleotides are TGTGCCTGGATTAAAGCCCAAGGGCTGGGTGGCTACACCTTC.

The gene calls are TRBV30 and TRBJ1-4, with D tentatively TRBD1 (5 bases). The CDR3 is made up of 13 amino acids. CDR1 is GTSNPN, CDR2 SVGIG, per germline (reference sequence). The V and J ends lost 5 bases and 4 bases respectively, with 11 bases between them. The CDR3 coding sequence is TGTGCCTGGCGTCAGGGCTTTAATGAAAAACTGTTTTTT. Residues: CAWRQGFNEKLFF.

The rearrangement links TRBV5-1 to TRBJ2-5; weak D call: TRBD1 (5 bases). This CDR3 region has 14 residues. Deletions cut 3 bases from V and 4 bases from J, with 13 bases between. CDR1 is SGHRS, CDR2 YFSETQ, per germline. CDR3 sequence: CASSYQGSGETQYF. The CDR3 DNA follows: TGCGCCAGCAGCTACCAGGGCTCGGGAGAGACCCAGTACTTC.

The V and J genes are TRBV11-2 and TRBJ2-3, with unresolved D. V was shortened by 6 bases and J by 6 bases, with 10 bases between the two germline ends. The CDR3 sequence is 12 residues long. In germline, CDR1 is SGHAT, CDR2 FQNNGV. This CDR3 reads CASSDSGDTQYF. The CDR3 coding sequence is TGTGCCAGCAGTGATTCCGGGGATACGCAGTATTTT.

This chain connects TRBV7-2 to TRBJ1-3; TRBD1 matches 7 bases. Per germline, CDR1 SGHTA and CDR2 FQGNSA. The CDR3 is made up of 12 amino acids. V shed 8 bases and J 2 bases; nucleotides not matched to a gene: 0. The DNA of the CDR3 is TGTGCCAGCGGGACAGCTGGAAACACCATATATTTT. Protein product: CASGTAGNTIYF.

The rearrangement joins TRBV4-2 to TRBJ1-5; D uncertain. CDR3 size: 14 residues. Germline CDR1 is LGHNA and CDR2 is YNFKEQ. Trimming took 5 bases from V and 8 from J, leaving 16 bases between them. The CDR3 nucleotides read TGTGCCAGCAGCGTCGCGGGGATCCGAGAGCCCCAGCATTTT. Its translation: CASSVAGIREPQHF.

The chain uses TRBV4-2 and TRBJ2-1; the match to TRBD2 covers 7 bases. Germline values: CDR1 LGHNA, CDR2 YNFKEQ. The CDR3 has 14 amino acids. V trimming: 2 bases; J trimming: 4 bases; junction bases outside the gene matches: 2. CDR3 region: CASSQLAEYNEQFF. The CDR3 DNA sequence: TGTGCCAGCAGCCAACTAGCGGAATACAATGAGCAGTTCTTC.

This clone occurred once. This chain links TRBV2 with TRBJ2-3; D may match TRBD1 or TRBD2 (5 bases each). The CDR3 totals 13 residues. V dropped 9 bases and J dropped 3 bases, with 13 bases sitting between them. Germline CDR1 and CDR2: SNHLY and FYNNEI. CDR3 nucleotide sequence: TGTGCCAGTACGAGGGGACGGACAGATACGCAGTATTTT. As protein: CASTRGRTDTQYF. Based on the CDR3 plus reference TRBV2 and TRBJ2-3, the full variable domain is EPEVTQTPSHQVTQMGQEVILRCVPISNHLYFYWYRQILGQKVEFLVSFYNNEISEKSEIFDDQFSVERPDGSNFTLKIRSTKLEDSAMYFCASTRGRTDTQYFGPGTRLTVL.

This chain connects TRBV30 to TRBJ2-3; possibly TRBD1 for D (6 bases). Germline-derived CDR1 and CDR2 are GTSNPN and SVGIG (reference sequence). Between the trimmed V and J ends, which lost 5 bases and 2 bases, there was a span of 11 bases. This CDR3 has 13 residues. The CDR3 DNA is TGTGCCTGGGGGGGCAGATACACAGATACGCAGTATTTT. It translates to CAWGGRYTDTQYF.

This chain's CDR3 is CASSLRTSQTSDTQYF. As DNA, the CDR3 is TGTGCCAGCAGCCTACGGACTAGCCAGACGTCCGATACGCAGTATTTT. The chain couples TRBV11-2 to TRBJ2-3, with 8 bases that match TRBD2. Trimming removed 5 bases from V and 6 bases from J; junction bases left unmatched: 13. The CDR3 contains 16 residues. CDR1 and CDR2 (germline): SGHAT, FQNNGV.

This clone was detected only once. This chain connects TRBV10-3 to TRBJ2-3; 7 positions agree with TRBD2. The CDR3 has 14 amino acids. The germline CDR1 and CDR2 sequences are ENHRY and SYGVKD. V shed 11 bases and J 0 bases; nucleotides not matched to a gene: 8. This chain's CDR3 is CAVAGDLSTDTQYF. The DNA of the CDR3 is TGTGCCGTCGCGGGGGACCTGAGCACAGATACGCAGTATTTT.

This rearrangement joins TRBV4-1 to TRBJ1-6; no reliable D call. CDR3 length: 15 residues. Trimming removed 1 base from V and 7 bases from J, with 11 bases in between. CDR1 is MGHRA, CDR2 YSYEKL, per germline. This CDR3 is CASSQVGPTNSPLHF. CDR3 nucleotides: TGCGCCAGCAGCCAAGTTGGGCCGACGAATTCACCCCTCCACTTT.

The chain joins TRBV18 to TRBJ2-1; 8 bases agree with TRBD1. This CDR3 is built from 12 residues. V lost 3 bases and J lost 10; bases outside the gene matches: 2. Germline loops: CDR1 KGHSH, CDR2 LQKENI. The CDR3 DNA reads TGTGCCAGCTCACCGGACAGGGACGAGCAGTTCTTC. It encodes CASSPDRDEQFF. Together with reference TRBV18 and TRBJ2-1, the CDR3 gives the full variable domain: NAGVMQNPRHLVRRRGQEARLRCSPMKGHSHVYWYRQLPEEGLKFMVYLQKENIIDESGMPKERFSAEFPKEGPSILRIQQVVRGDSAAYFCASSPDRDEQFFGPGTRLTVL.

This CDR3 is CASSSRGLNLYEQYF. CDR3 DNA sequence: TGTGCCAGCAGTAGCCGGGGCCTTAACCTCTACGAGCAGTACTTC. This rearrangement joins TRBV6-6 to TRBJ2-7; D may match TRBD1 or TRBD2 (5 bases each). The V end lost 5 bases, the J end lost 3 bases, and 17 bases lay between the germline ends. Per germline, CDR1 MNHNY and CDR2 SVGAGI (reference sequence). The CDR3 is 15 residues long.

The chain has TRBV6-1 and TRBJ2-1; 7 bases are shared with TRBD1. Trimming removed 8 bases from V and 3 bases from J; junction bases left unmatched: 10. This CDR3 spans 15 amino acids. CDR1 and CDR2 from the germline V gene are MNHNS and SASEGT. The CDR3 loop is CASSLRGQLYNEQFF. Here the CDR3 DNA reads TGTGCCAGCTCTCTTAGGGGACAGCTCTACAATGAGCAGTTCTTC.

This chain connects TRBV7-2 to TRBJ1-2; the D gene is possibly TRBD1 (6 bases). The V end was cut by 5 bases, the J end by 6 bases, with 16 bases between. Germline assignment: CDR1 SGHTA and CDR2 FQGNSA. The CDR3 extends over 14 amino acids. The CDR3 loop is CASSTRQVLDGYTF. In DNA form, the CDR3 reads TGTGCCAGCAGCACGCGACAGGTATTGGATGGCTACACCTTC.

The V and J genes are TRBV7-6 and TRBJ2-4; TRBD2 might be the D (5 bases). This CDR3 is 15 amino acids long. V was pared by 1 base and J by 0 bases, with 7 bases between. Germline V gene sequence: CDR1 SGHVS, CDR2 FNYEAQ. CDR3 region: CASSLVAGAKNIQYF. CDR3 coding DNA: TGTGCCAGCAGCTTAGTCGCGGGAGCCAAAAACATTCAGTACTTC.